One and the same sample provided the 10 T cell receptor beta chains below, sequenced in a study of T cells after yellow fever vaccination. MiXCR was run by TCRdb on the 5' RACE reads, yielding one entry per CDR3 protein. Counted here are 250,000 to 300,000 distinct CDR3 sequences, approximately 13% occurring once; the ten biggest clones make up roughly 0.5%. The sequencing here drew on CD4+ T cells sorted from PBMCs, taken 45 days after the yellow fever booster vaccination. The receptors here all came from a man under 40 who received the YFV17D yellow fever vaccine.

This chain joins TRBV20-1 and TRBJ2-5, with 8 nucleotides matching TRBD1. Germline CDR1 is DFQATT and CDR2 is SNEGSKA (reference sequence). V gave up 1 base and J gave up 4 bases; unmatched junction bases: 2. The CDR3 is 13 amino acids. DNA for the CDR3: TGCAGTGCTAGAGGCGACAGGGGAGAGACCCAGTACTTC. Translated: CSARGDRGETQYF.

This sequence joins TRBV5-1 and TRBJ1-3; D ambiguous. V lost 0 bases and J lost 4, with 14 bases in between. The CDR3 has 16 residues. Germline V gene lookup returns CDR1 SGHRS and CDR2 YFSETQ. The CDR3 loop reads CASSLVGSIAGNTIYF. CDR3 DNA sequence: TGCGCCAGCAGCTTGGTGGGCTCAATTGCGGGAAACACCATATATTTT.

This clonotype has just a few counts. The V gene is TRBV7-6, the J gene TRBJ2-5, with TRBD2 identical over 9 bases. The CDR3 length is 15 residues. Trimming removed 1 base from V and 4 bases from J; junction bases left unmatched: 4. Looked up from germline, CDR1 is SGHVS and CDR2 is FNYEAQ. In DNA, the CDR3 is TGTGCCAGCAGCTTAGATAGCGGGAGACGAGAGACCCAGTACTTC. Its protein is CASSLDSGRRETQYF.

The chain combines TRBV7-8 with TRBJ2-7; maybe TRBD2 (5 bases). V gave up 8 bases and J gave up 10 bases, with 15 bases separating them. CDR1 and CDR2 from the germline V gene are SGHVS and FQNEAQ. The CDR3 length is 11 residues. CDR3 loop: CASGPGLGQYF. For the CDR3, the DNA is TGTGCCAGCGGCCCCGGACTCGGACAGTACTTC.

A word on this clonotype: An end of the junction does not agree with germline; a read error may underlie this. The chain has TRBV7-2 and TRBJ2-3, with TRBD2 as a possible D gene (5 bases). CDR3 size: 16 residues. Looked up from germline, CDR1 is SGHTA and CDR2 is FQGNSA. The CDR3 DNA sequence: TGTGCCAGCAGCCTAGCCGGTGGGCTAGCAACAGATACGCAGTATTTT. Its protein product is CASSLAGGLATDTQYF.

Remarks on this clonotype: Since a much larger clone is just one base distant, this may be a read error. V is TRBV7-2 and J is TRBJ2-7, with D possibly TRBD1 on 6 matching bases. Germline V gene lookup returns CDR1 SGHTA and CDR2 FQGNSA. There are 15 residues in the CDR3. Trimming removed 5 bases at V and 1 base at J, with 15 bases between. The CDR3 nucleotides read TGTGCCAGCAGCCTCAAAAGGGACAAGTCCTACGAGCAGTACTTC. Translation gives CASSLKRDKSYEQYF.

This clonotype was seen at least ten times. This chain connects TRBV6-6 to TRBJ2-1; D unresolved. Germline CDR1 and CDR2: MNHNY and SVGAGI (reference sequence). The CDR3 is 11 residues long. V lost 6 bases and J 7 bases, leaving 7 bases between the germline ends. The CDR3 region is CASRQLNEQFF. Written as DNA, the CDR3 is TGTGCCAGCAGACAGCTGAATGAGCAGTTCTTC.

This clonotype has more than one count but fewer than ten. This chain links TRBV5-4 with TRBJ2-5; no clear D. Between the trimmed V and J ends, which lost 0 bases and 5 bases, there was a span of 8 bases. CDR1 is SGHNT and CDR2 is YYREEE in the germline V gene (reference sequence). This CDR3 has 13 residues. The CDR3 sequence: CASSLDLRETQYF. In nucleotides, the CDR3 is TGTGCCAGCAGCTTGGACCTCCGGGAGACCCAGTACTTC.

The chain has TRBV20-1 and TRBJ1-5; possible D gene TRBD1, 6 bases. The CDR3 has 14 residues. V was clipped by 7 bases and J by 0 bases, with 13 bases between them. Germline V lookup: CDR1 DFQATT, CDR2 SNEGSKA (reference sequence). The CDR3 here is CSGTVINSNQPQHF. Here the CDR3 DNA reads TGCAGTGGGACAGTCATCAATAGCAATCAGCCCCAGCATTTT.

This clonotype was seen a few times. This chain uses TRBV20-1 with TRBJ1-4, with D possibly being TRBD1 (6 bases). Germline CDR1 DFQATT, CDR2 SNEGSKA (reference sequence). There are 15 residues in the CDR3. Trimming left V 6 bases short and J 0 bases short, with 14 bases between. For the CDR3, the DNA is TGCAGTGCCCCAAGGGGGGGGCCAACTAATGAAAAACTGTTTTTT. Protein: CSAPRGGPTNEKLFF.